This T cell receptor beta chain was observed in a study of T cells in Graves' hyperthyroidism and ophthalmopathy. Study outcomes and limitations: Peripheral blood also featured most of the thyroid clonotypes expanded above 0.001. A 13 V-J signature model discriminated ophthalmopathy versus stable hyperthyroidism.

Absent ophthalmopathy progression within 18 months defined stable Graves' hyperthyroidism. Thyroid ultrasound, orbital computed tomography, clinical symptoms, and serum thyroxine and TRAb underpinned diagnoses. Regions amplified from RNA transcripts were the TCR beta CDR3 regions. The HTBI primer set drove a first-round RT-PCR of the TCR CDR3. TCRdb re-derived calls from the multiplex PCR reads in MiXCR, one entry per CDR3 protein. The repertoire holds approximately 630,000 distinct CDR3 sequences, with 15% to 20% as singletons. The sample holds many counts of this clonotype. Its specificity is not known. The sample taken for sequencing was blood. This receptor was obtained from a woman aged 25 to 39 with Graves' hyperthyroidism.

CDR3 protein: CASSSPQGGRVGELFF. The CDR3 DNA is TGTGCCAGCAGCTCTCCACAGGGGGGAAGGGTCGGGGAGCTGTTTTTT. The chain carries TRBV7-8 and TRBJ2-2, with 8 bases identical to TRBD1. Germline loops: CDR1 SGHVS, CDR2 FQNEAQ. The CDR3 is 16 residues long. V was clipped by 4 bases and J by 7 bases; unmatched bases: 11.